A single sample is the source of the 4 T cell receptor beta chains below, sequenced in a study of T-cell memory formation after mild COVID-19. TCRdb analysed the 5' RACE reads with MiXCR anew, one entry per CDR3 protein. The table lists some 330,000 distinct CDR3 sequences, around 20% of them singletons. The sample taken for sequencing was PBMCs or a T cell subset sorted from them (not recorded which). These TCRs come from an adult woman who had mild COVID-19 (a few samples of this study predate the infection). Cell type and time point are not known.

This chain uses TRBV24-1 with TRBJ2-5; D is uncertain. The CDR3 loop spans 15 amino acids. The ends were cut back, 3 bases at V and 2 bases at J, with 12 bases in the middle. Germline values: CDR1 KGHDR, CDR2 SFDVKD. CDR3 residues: CATSDATEFQETQYF. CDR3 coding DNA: TGTGCCACCAGTGATGCAACGGAGTTTCAAGAGACCCAGTACTTC.

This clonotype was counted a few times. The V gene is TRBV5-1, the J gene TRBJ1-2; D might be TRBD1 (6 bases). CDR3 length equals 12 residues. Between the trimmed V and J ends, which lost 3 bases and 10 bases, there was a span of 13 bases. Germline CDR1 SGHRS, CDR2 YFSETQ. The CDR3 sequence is CASSSTGSAYTF. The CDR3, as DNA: TGCGCCAGCAGCTCTACAGGGTCGGCCTACACCTTC.

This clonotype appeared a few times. The CDR3 DNA reads as TGTGCCTCCCGGGCGGGGGCAGGGGATACGCAGTATTTT. It codes for CASRAGAGDTQYF. The chain links TRBV24-1 to TRBJ2-3; D might be TRBD2 (7 bases). The CDR3 totals 13 residues. The V gene lost 12 bases and the J gene lost 6 bases, with 18 bases spanning the gap. The V gene's germline CDR1 is KGHDR and CDR2 SFDVKD.

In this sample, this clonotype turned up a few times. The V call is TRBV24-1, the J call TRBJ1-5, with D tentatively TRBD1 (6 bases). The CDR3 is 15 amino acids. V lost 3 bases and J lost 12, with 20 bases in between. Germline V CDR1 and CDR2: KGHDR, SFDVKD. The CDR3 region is CATSDPRLGGLRQHF. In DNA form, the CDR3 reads TGTGCCACCAGTGATCCTCGGTTAGGGGGGCTGCGCCAGCATTTT.